These T cell receptor beta chains were read from a single sample in a study of T cell changes during pregnancy in multiple sclerosis. The table came from immunoSEQ multiplex PCR; TCRdb's copy has only in-frame clones and leaves some out. The sample lists about 45,000 clones, 95% to 97% occurring once. The sample in question was peripheral blood, obtained in the second trimester of pregnancy. The receptors originated from a female donor with multiple sclerosis, enrolled in a pregnancy study. The CDR3 runs from the conserved cysteine through the conserved F or W. The D gene is left open where the match is weak. Where a row states a size, it is once, few, many or the class of an expanded clone; other rows omit it.

CDR3nt,CDR3aa,d_gene,v_gene,abundance,j_gene
TGCGCCAGCACCACGGGACAGGGGTCTTTTAATGAGCAGTTCTTC,CASTTGQGSFNEQFF,TRBD1,TRBV5-1,NA,TRBJ2-1
TGTGCCAGCAGCGGGGACAGCTATGGCTACACCTTC,CASSGDSYGYTF,TRBD1,TRBV9,NA,TRBJ1-2
TGTGCCAGCAGCTTAGTGGGACTAGCGGGAGTAGGCGGGGAGCTGTTTTTT,CASSLVGLAGVGGELFF,TRBD2,TRBV7-3,NA,TRBJ2-2
TGTGCCAGCAGTGAAGAGGGGGCGGGTCAGCCCCAGCATTTT,CASSEEGAGQPQHF,TRBD1,TRBV2,NA,TRBJ1-5
TGTGCCAGCAGCCCCGGGGGGTCGGGAGGGGTTGAGCAGTTCTTC,CASSPGGSGGVEQFF,TRBD2,TRBV28,NA,TRBJ2-1
TGTGCCAGCAGCCCCGCCGGGACAGGCGTATACAATGAGCAGTTCTTC,CASSPAGTGVYNEQFF,TRBD1,TRBV7-3,NA,TRBJ2-1
TGCGCCAGCAGCTCGAGCGGGTACGGGGGAGATACGCAGTATTTT,CASSSSGYGGDTQYF,NA,TRBV4-3,once,TRBJ2-3
TGTGCCAGCAGTCCATTTACCGGGACAGGGAGAACCGGGGAGCTGTTTTTT,CASSPFTGTGRTGELFF,TRBD1,TRBV2,NA,TRBJ2-2
TGTGCCAGCAGCTTAGATTCAGGTTACACTGAAGCTTTCTTT,CASSLDSGYTEAFF,NA,TRBV7-3,NA,TRBJ1-1
TGCGCCAGCAGCCGCGCTAGCGGTCTCTCCTACGAGCAGTACTTC,CASSRASGLSYEQYF,TRBD2,TRBV4-1,once,TRBJ2-7
TGTGCCAGCAGCCAAGTCGGGGCAACTAATGAAAAACTGTTTTTT,CASSQVGATNEKLFF,NA,TRBV14,NA,TRBJ1-4
TGTGCCAGCAGTGAATTCCCCGGACAGGGGAACACTGAAGCTTTCTTT,CASSEFPGQGNTEAFF,TRBD1,TRBV2,once,TRBJ1-1
TGTGCCATCAGTGAGGGACCGACAGGGACCGAGCAGTACTTC,CAISEGPTGTEQYF,TRBD1,TRBV10-3,NA,TRBJ2-7
TGTGCCAGCAGTTCCTCGACTAGCGGCACAGATACGCAGTATTTT,CASSSSTSGTDTQYF,TRBD2,TRBV27,few,TRBJ2-3
TGCAGCGTAAAACCCCAGGGGGCTAGCACTGAAGCTTTCTTT,CSVKPQGASTEAFF,TRBD1,TRBV29-1,NA,TRBJ1-1
TGTGCCGGCCCCGAGGGCGGGAGGACAGATACGCAGTATTTT,CAGPEGGRTDTQYF,TRBD2,TRBV6-6,NA,TRBJ2-3
TGTGCCAGCAGCTTAACAGGGACTGGAAACACCATATATTTT,CASSLTGTGNTIYF,NA,TRBV7-2,once,TRBJ1-3
TGTGCCAGCAGCTTTGGGGTACGGGGGGGCTCCTACAATGAGCAGTTCTTC,CASSFGVRGGSYNEQFF,TRBD2,TRBV9,NA,TRBJ2-1
TGTGCCAGCGATCGGGAGGTCCTCTACGAGCAGTACTTC,CASDREVLYEQYF,TRBD2,TRBV6-1,NA,TRBJ2-7
TGTGCCAGCAGCTTAGAACTCGCGGGAGAGGCAGATACGCAGTATTTT,CASSLELAGEADTQYF,TRBD2,TRBV11-2,NA,TRBJ2-3
TGTGCCAGCACCTACCGGGGGGGCAGGGCGAGCACCGGGGAGCTGTTTTTT,CASTYRGGRASTGELFF,TRBD2,TRBV7-9,NA,TRBJ2-2
TGTGCCAGCTCACCACTACAGGGGTCGAACACTGAAGCTTTCTTT,CASSPLQGSNTEAFF,TRBD1,TRBV18,NA,TRBJ1-1
TGTGCCAGCAGTTATCAGGGGGAGCTGTTTTTT,CASSYQGELFF,NA,TRBV28,NA,TRBJ2-2